This TCR beta chain stems from a study of lymphopenia after photon versus proton radiotherapy. Libraries were prepared by immunoSEQ multiplex PCR; TCRdb keeps only in-frame clonotypes and omits some of them. The table records roughly 64,000 clones, 87% of them present only once. The V end was cut by 3 bases, the J end by 0 bases, with 8 bases between. Germline values: CDR1 LNHDA, CDR2 SQIVND (reference sequence). The CDR3 extends over 15 amino acids. Concerning this clone itself: The sample contains more than one DNA sequence encoding this CDR3.

The TCR was taken from a man at least 80 years old with esophageal cancer. This sequence joins TRBV19 and TRBJ1-4; D is ambiguous. The sample here was peripheral blood, taken from a patient treated with proton-based radiotherapy. This CDR3 is CASSIRRATNEKLFF. CDR3 coding DNA: TGTGCCAGTAGTATTCGGCGTGCAACTAATGAAAAACTGTTTTTT.